This record concerns one TCR beta chain sequence. What it binds is not known. This sample was included in a study of T cells after yellow fever vaccination. The wider study: Fractions of limited cellularity were prepared by means of SMART-Seq v4 Ultra Low Input. Study-wide results and limits: Clonotypes shared by both compartments, CD4 and CD8, made up a small share. Among primary-vaccination clones, most reappeared after the booster, at around 97% for CD4 and under 90% for CD8.

CDR1 MGHRA and CDR2 YSYEKL come from the germline V gene. The CDR3 consists of 15 residues. Trimming pared 2 bases from V and 0 bases from J, leaving 8 bases between. The authors made TCR cDNA by 5'RACE template switching, adding a universal primer site and UMIs. MiXCR, run by TCRdb on the 5' RACE reads, gives a single entry per CDR3 protein. The table records 230,000 or so distinct CDR3 sequences, roughly 4% of them present only once. Sequenced here: PBMCs, sampled 15 days after the yellow fever booster vaccination. The chain uses TRBV4-1 and TRBJ1-5; the D is unclear. This clonotype was sampled from a man between 18 and 29 years old who received the YFV17D yellow fever vaccine. In nucleotides, the CDR3 is TGCGCCAGCAGCCAACACAGTGATAGCAATCAGCCCCAGCATTTT. This encodes CASSQHSDSNQPQHF.